This TCR beta chain was sequenced for a study of early T cells in non-severe SARS-CoV-2 infection. Findings of the study overall: Matches to VDJdb favored anti-spike CD8 responses and missed private and CD4 specificities.

The germline CDR1 and CDR2 sequences are SGHDN and FVKESK. V was cut by 1 base and J by 2 bases, with 3 bases left in between. The CDR3 loop spans 14 amino acids. Each CDR3 protein is one row after TCRdb ran MiXCR on the 5' RACE reads. The sample consists of 40,000 to 60,000 distinct CDR3 sequences, 3.5% to 4.5% of them appearing once. This clonotype was recorded at least ten times. Antigen: not known. This clonotype was sampled from an adult who was a healthcare worker with PCR-confirmed SARS-CoV-2 infection or an uninfected control (not recorded which). Sequencing was done on a sample of whole blood. The rearrangement uses TRBV14 and TRBJ2-6; D is uncertain. The CDR3 coding sequence is TGTGCCAGCAGCCAAGTAACTGGGGCCAACGTCCTGACTTTC. Translated, it gives CASSQVTGANVLTF.